The following is a T cell receptor beta chain sequence with its context. Its antigen is currently unknown. The record originates from a study of beta chain features in type 1 diabetes. Study-wide results and limits: TCRB CDR3s from Type 1 diabetes patients were moderately but significantly shorter in all four CD4+ subsets.

V lost 3 bases and J 7 bases, leaving 12 bases between the germline ends. The germline gives CDR1 SQVTM, CDR2 ANQGSEA. The CDR3 consists of 12 residues. The investigators reverse transcribed all of the isolated RNA, so they sequenced expressed TCRB transcripts. Using immunoSEQ multiplex PCR, the repertoire was profiled, and TCRdb retains in-frame clones only, with some absent. The sample shows tens of thousands of clones, around 49% of them seen only once. The sequenced sample consisted of central memory CD4+ T cells from blood. The chain uses TRBV29-1 and TRBJ1-2; weak D call: TRBD1 (6 bases). The origin of this receptor is a man aged 25-45 years with type 1 diabetes. Written as DNA, the CDR3 is TGCAGCGTTGAGGGGGGGGGCGGTGGCTACACCTTC. Residues: CSVEGGGGGYTF.